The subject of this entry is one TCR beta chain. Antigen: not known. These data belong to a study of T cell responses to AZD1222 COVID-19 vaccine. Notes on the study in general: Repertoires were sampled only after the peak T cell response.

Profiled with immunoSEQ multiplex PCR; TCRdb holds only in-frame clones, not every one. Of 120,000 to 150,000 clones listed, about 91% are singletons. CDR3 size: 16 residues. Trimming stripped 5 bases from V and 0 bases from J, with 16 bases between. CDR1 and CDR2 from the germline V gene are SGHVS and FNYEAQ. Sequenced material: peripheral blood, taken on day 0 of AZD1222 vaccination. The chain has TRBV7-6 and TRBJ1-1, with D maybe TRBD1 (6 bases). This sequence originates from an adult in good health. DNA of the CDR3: TGTGCCAGCAGCCTCCTTAGGACAGATATGAACACTGAAGCTTTCTTT. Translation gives CASSLLRTDMNTEAFF. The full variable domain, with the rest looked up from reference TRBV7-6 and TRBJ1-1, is GAGVSQSPRYKVTKRGQDVALRCDPISGHVSLYWYRQALGQGPEFLTYFNYEAQQDKSGLPNDRFSAERPEGSISTLTIQRTEQRDSAMYRCASSLLRTDMNTEAFFGQGTRLTVV.